This passage covers 18 T cell receptor beta chains from one sample sequenced in a study of blood T cell repertoires in COVID-19. Produced via immunoSEQ multiplex PCR; TCRdb's table is partial and in-frame only. The data contain roughly 80,000 clones, 84% of them seen just once; the ten biggest clones take up roughly 10%. Sequencing was performed on peripheral blood. These receptors originate from a human donor in a cohort sampled during active COVID-19.

This clone was seen more than once but under ten times. This CDR3 reads CASRVLQGADGELFF. The CDR3 DNA follows: TGTGCCAGCAGGGTTCTACAGGGGGCGGACGGGGAGCTGTTTTTT. This chain joins TRBV2 and TRBJ2-2; 9 bases are a match to TRBD1. The CDR3 is 15 residues long. Unmatched junction bases numbered 9, after V lost 6 bases and J lost 7 bases. Germline V gene lookup returns CDR1 SNHLY and CDR2 FYNNEI.

The V and J genes are TRBV10-1 and TRBJ1-5; D is undetermined. With 4 bases removed from V and 0 bases from J, the gap between germline ends came to 4 bases. Germline CDR1 is WNHNN and CDR2 is SYGVQD (reference sequence). The CDR3 is made up of 13 amino acids. CDR3 in amino acids: CASSAGSNQPQHF. CDR3 in DNA: TGCGCCAGCAGTGCCGGTAGCAATCAGCCCCAGCATTTT.

This rearrangement joins TRBV30 to TRBJ1-1; TRBD1 matches 9 bases. Losses at the gene ends were 3 bases for V and 10 bases for J; bases not matched to a gene: 6. Germline values: CDR1 GTSNPN, CDR2 SVGIG (reference sequence). The length of the CDR3 is 12 residues. This CDR3 reads CAWSPTGGVAFF. The CDR3 coding sequence is TGTGCCTGGAGCCCAACAGGGGGCGTAGCTTTCTTT.

This chain connects TRBV29-1 to TRBJ1-5, with 8 bases aligning to TRBD1. Per the germline V gene, CDR1 is SQVTM and CDR2 is ANQGSEA. The CDR3 has 15 amino acids. V dropped 7 bases and J dropped 2; count of bases not matched to a gene: 10. CDR3 loop: CSAQTGGKGNQPQHF. Written as DNA, the CDR3 is TGCAGCGCCCAAACAGGGGGTAAAGGCAATCAGCCCCAGCATTTT.

This clone was seen only once. The CDR3 sequence is CASSPGGNEQFF. The DNA of the CDR3 is TGTGCCAGCAGCCCGGGCGGGAATGAGCAGTTCTTC. V and J are TRBV3-1 (or the pseudogene TRBV3-2) and TRBJ2-1; D is perhaps TRBD2 (5 bases). Trimming pared 4 bases from V and 7 bases from J, leaving 8 bases between. The CDR3 spans 12 residues. From germline, CDR1 is LGHDT and CDR2 YNNKEL (reference sequence).

V is TRBV5-1 and J is TRBJ2-3; 12 bases align to TRBD2. Trimming took 3 bases from V and 8 from J; bases not matched to a gene: 10. Germline CDR1 and CDR2: SGHRS and YFSETQ. This CDR3 has 16 amino acids. As DNA, the CDR3 is TGCGCCAGCAGCTCTTCCCTAGCGGGGGGGCCTCCTACGCAGTATTTT. Translated: CASSSSLAGGPPTQYF.

To note about this clone: Other DNA sequences in this sample translate to the same CDR3. The chain combines TRBV11-2 with TRBJ2-1, with D tentatively TRBD1 (7 bases). In germline, CDR1 is SGHAT, CDR2 FQNNGV. CDR3 length: 15 residues. Trimming removed 1 base at V and 5 bases at J, with 12 bases between. Here the CDR3 reads CASSLGSGGHNEQFF. In nucleotides, the CDR3 is TGTGCCAGCAGCTTAGGGTCAGGGGGGCACAATGAGCAGTTCTTC.

This chain connects TRBV5-4 to TRBJ2-7, with 11 nucleotides matching TRBD2. The CDR3 runs 15 residues. Germline CDR1 SGHNT, CDR2 YYREEE (reference sequence). After removal of 3 bases from V and 6 bases from J, the junction contained 8 bases not matched to a gene. CDR3 loop: CASSSPGLAGGEQYF. The CDR3 coding sequence is TGTGCCAGCAGCTCCCCGGGGCTAGCGGGAGGCGAGCAGTACTTC.

This chain joins TRBV7-8 and TRBJ2-1, with a weak D call TRBD1 (5 bases). In germline, CDR1 is SGHVS, CDR2 FQNEAQ. CDR3 size: 17 residues. V dropped 1 base and J dropped 0 bases, with 13 bases sitting between them. In DNA form, the CDR3 reads TGTGCCAGCAGCTTAGGCAGGGCTCCAGGCTCCTACAATGAGCAGTTCTTC. Its translation is CASSLGRAPGSYNEQFF.

This clone showed up just once. The chain combines TRBV19 with TRBJ1-2; 8 nucleotides agree with TRBD1. Per the germline V gene, CDR1 is LNHDA and CDR2 is SQIVND (reference sequence). Trimming cost V 4 bases and J 8 bases; bases outside gene matches: 9. The CDR3 runs to 14 residues. The CDR3 bases are TGTGCCAGTAGTACCGGACAGGGTAGAGGAGGCTACACCTTC. It yields the protein CASSTGQGRGGYTF.

The genes are TRBV5-6 and TRBJ1-6, with 9 bases lining up with TRBD1. Trimming removed 4 bases from V and 10 bases from J; junction bases left unmatched: 3. Germline V CDR1 and CDR2: SGHDT, YYEEEE. This CDR3 comprises 13 residues. In DNA form, the CDR3 reads TGTGCCAGCAGCACCGACAGGGGGTCACCCCTCCACTTT. Amino acid sequence: CASSTDRGSPLHF.

The chain employs TRBV4-1 and TRBJ1-2, with 8 bases that match TRBD1. The V and J ends lost 0 bases and 0 bases, in that order; junction bases with no gene match: 3. Germline V gene sequence: CDR1 MGHRA, CDR2 YSYEKL. The CDR3 is made up of 16 amino acids. Here the CDR3 reads CASSQETGAPNYGYTF. CDR3 DNA sequence: TGCGCCAGCAGCCAAGAGACAGGGGCCCCTAACTATGGCTACACCTTC.

The chain carries TRBV14 and TRBJ1-1, with D hard to call. Deletions cut 4 bases from V and 1 base from J, with 16 bases between. The length of the CDR3 is 16 residues. Per the germline V gene, CDR1 is SGHDN and CDR2 is FVKESK. This chain's CDR3 is CASSRATVFGNTEAFF. The CDR3 coding sequence is TGTGCCAGCAGCCGAGCCACAGTGTTTGGGAACACTGAAGCTTTCTTT.

This clone was seen only once. The V gene is TRBV6-5, the J gene TRBJ2-7, with 7 bases fitting TRBD1. The CDR3 has 13 residues. The germline CDR1 and CDR2 sequences are MNHEY and SVGAGI. Trimming cost V 6 bases and J 6 bases; bases outside gene matches: 8. The DNA of the CDR3 is TGTGCCAGCAGGTCGACAGGGTTTGCCGAGCAGTACTTC. Translation: CASRSTGFAEQYF.

This clone was detected only once. This sequence joins TRBV5-6 and TRBJ1-1; 9 bases match TRBD1. This CDR3 comprises 15 residues. J lost 4 bases, V lost 3 bases, and 7 bases had no gene match. Germline CDR1 and CDR2: SGHDT and YYEEEE. The CDR3 here is CASSWGDREGTEAFF. DNA for the CDR3: TGTGCCAGCAGCTGGGGGGACAGGGAGGGCACTGAAGCTTTCTTT. The entire variable domain, with the rest obtained from reference TRBV5-6 and TRBJ1-1, is as follows: DAGVTQSPTHLIKTRGQQVTLRCSPKSGHDTVSWYQQALGQGPQFIFQYYEEEERQRGNFPDRFSGHQFPNYSSELNVNALLLGDSALYLCASSWGDREGTEAFFGQGTRLTVV.

The V and J genes are TRBV5-1 and TRBJ1-6, with TRBD1 as a possible D gene (5 bases). V was cut by 2 bases and J by 0 bases, with 9 bases left in between. Germline assignment: CDR1 SGHRS and CDR2 YFSETQ. The CDR3 is 16 residues long. The DNA for the CDR3 is TGCGCCAGCAGCTTCGGGGGGAGCTCCTATAATTCACCCCTCCACTTT. It yields the protein CASSFGGSSYNSPLHF.

The V gene is TRBV5-1, the J gene TRBJ1-1; 12 bases map to TRBD1. The CDR3 totals 15 residues. J gave up 1 base and V 4 bases, and 2 bases lay outside the gene matches. The germline gives CDR1 SGHRS, CDR2 YFSETQ. As DNA, the CDR3 is TGCGCCAGCAGCCAGGGACAGGGGGCGAACACTGAAGCTTTCTTT. Encoded protein: CASSQGQGANTEAFF.

The chain couples TRBV5-6 to TRBJ2-1; TRBD2 agrees at 11 bases. CDR1 is SGHDT, CDR2 YYEEEE, per germline. The ends lost 3 bases at V and 4 bases at J; junction bases unmatched: 6. The CDR3 is 16 residues long. This CDR3 reads CASSSPGTSGYNEQFF. In nucleotides, the CDR3 is TGTGCCAGCAGCTCGCCCGGGACTAGCGGTTACAATGAGCAGTTCTTC.